This T cell receptor (beta chain) was sequenced for a study of blood T cell repertoires in COVID-19. About the study: COVID-19 samples collected from the United States, Italy and Spain covered acute and convalescent phases. PBMCs, B-cell-depleted T cells, or T cells provided the cDNA or gDNA that made up the material.

With V trimmed by 1 base and J by 3 bases, 5 bases remained unmatched. Germline CDR1 and CDR2: PRHDT and FYEKMQ (reference sequence). CDR3 length equals 17 residues. Per the original methods: Quantification of nucleated cells was approximated via reference gene primer amplification. The repertoire was sequenced with immunoSEQ multiplex PCR; TCRdb's copy has only in-frame clones and lacks some. V and J calls and clone size are those listed in that table; D and trimming were worked out from the DNA. The data show over 300,000 clones, with around 88% seen just once and under 2% held by the top ten. The sequence derives from a woman aged 50 to 65 with acute or convalescent COVID-19. Sequencing was carried out using peripheral blood. The chain couples TRBV13 to TRBJ2-3; 12 positions match TRBD2. Here the CDR3 DNA reads TGTGCCAGCAGCTTAGCTGCGACTAGCGGGAGAACAGATACGCAGTATTTT. It translates to CASSLAATSGRTDTQYF.